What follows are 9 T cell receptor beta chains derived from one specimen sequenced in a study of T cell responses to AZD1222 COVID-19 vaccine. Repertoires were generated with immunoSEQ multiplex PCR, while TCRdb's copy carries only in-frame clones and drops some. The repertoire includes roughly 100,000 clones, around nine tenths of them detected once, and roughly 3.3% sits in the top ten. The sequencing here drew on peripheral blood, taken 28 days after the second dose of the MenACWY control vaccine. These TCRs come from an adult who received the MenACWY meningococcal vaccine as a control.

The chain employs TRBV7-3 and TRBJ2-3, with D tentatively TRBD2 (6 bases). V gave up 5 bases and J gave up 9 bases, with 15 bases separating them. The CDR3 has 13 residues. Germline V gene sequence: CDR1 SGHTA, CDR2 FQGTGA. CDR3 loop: CASSPMEAGTQYF. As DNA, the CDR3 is TGTGCCAGCAGCCCCATGGAGGCGGGGACGCAGTATTTT. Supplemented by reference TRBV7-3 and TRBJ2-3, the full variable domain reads GAGVSQTPSNKVTEKGKYVELRCDPISGHTALYWYRQSLGQGPEFLIYFQGTGAADDSGLPNDRFFAVRPEGSVSTLKIQRTERGDSAVYLCASSPMEAGTQYFGPGTRLTVL.

CDR3 loop: CASANRSPPYEQYF. CDR3 sequence (DNA): TGTGCCAGTGCAAACAGGTCCCCTCCTTACGAGCAGTACTTC. The V call is TRBV19, the J call TRBJ2-7; D possibly corresponds to TRBD1 (5 bases). CDR3 size: 14 residues. Trimming removed 8 bases at V and 4 bases at J, with 18 bases between. Germline V gene sequence: CDR1 LNHDA, CDR2 SQIVND (reference sequence).

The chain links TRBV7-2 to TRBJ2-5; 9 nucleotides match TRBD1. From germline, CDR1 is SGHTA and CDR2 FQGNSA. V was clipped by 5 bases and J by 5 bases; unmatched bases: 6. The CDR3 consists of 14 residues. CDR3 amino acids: CASSRTGARETQYF. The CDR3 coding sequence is TGTGCCAGCAGCAGGACAGGGGCCAGGGAGACCCAGTACTTC.

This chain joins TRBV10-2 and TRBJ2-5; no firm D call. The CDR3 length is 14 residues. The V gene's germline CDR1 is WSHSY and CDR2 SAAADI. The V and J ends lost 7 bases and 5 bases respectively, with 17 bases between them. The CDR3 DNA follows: TGCGCCAGCACAGAAGGCGGAGTTGGGGAGACCCAGTACTTC. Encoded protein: CASTEGGVGETQYF.

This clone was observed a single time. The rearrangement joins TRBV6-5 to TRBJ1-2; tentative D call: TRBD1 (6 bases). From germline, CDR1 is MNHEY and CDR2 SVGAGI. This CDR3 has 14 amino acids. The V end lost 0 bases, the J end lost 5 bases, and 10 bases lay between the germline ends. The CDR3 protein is CASSYSDSRYGYTF. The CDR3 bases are TGTGCCAGCAGTTACTCGGACAGCCGGTATGGCTACACCTTC.

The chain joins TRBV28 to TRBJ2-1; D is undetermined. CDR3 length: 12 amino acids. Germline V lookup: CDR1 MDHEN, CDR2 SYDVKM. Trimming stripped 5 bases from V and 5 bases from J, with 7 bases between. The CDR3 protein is CASSRHHNEQFF. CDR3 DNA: TGTGCCAGCAGTCGCCACCACAATGAGCAGTTCTTC.

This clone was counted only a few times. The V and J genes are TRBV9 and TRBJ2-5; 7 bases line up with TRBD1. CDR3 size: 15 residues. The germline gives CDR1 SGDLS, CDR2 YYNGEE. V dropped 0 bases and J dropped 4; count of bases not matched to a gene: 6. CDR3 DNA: TGTGCCAGCAGCGTAGGGGGACAGCTCGGAGAGACCCAGTACTTC. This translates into CASSVGGQLGETQYF.

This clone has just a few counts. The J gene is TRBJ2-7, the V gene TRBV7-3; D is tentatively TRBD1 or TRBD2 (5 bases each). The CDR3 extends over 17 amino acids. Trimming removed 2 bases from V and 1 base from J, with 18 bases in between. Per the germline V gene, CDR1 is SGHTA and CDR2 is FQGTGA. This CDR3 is CASSLSSSSGRSYEQYF. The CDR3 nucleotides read TGTGCCAGCAGCTTATCTAGTTCTTCGGGACGGTCCTACGAGCAGTACTTC.

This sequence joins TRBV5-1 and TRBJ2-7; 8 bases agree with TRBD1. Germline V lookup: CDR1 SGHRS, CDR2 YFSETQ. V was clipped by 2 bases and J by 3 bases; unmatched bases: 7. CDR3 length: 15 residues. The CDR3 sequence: CASSFLQGAIYEQYF. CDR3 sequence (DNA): TGCGCCAGCAGCTTTTTGCAGGGGGCCATCTACGAGCAGTACTTC.